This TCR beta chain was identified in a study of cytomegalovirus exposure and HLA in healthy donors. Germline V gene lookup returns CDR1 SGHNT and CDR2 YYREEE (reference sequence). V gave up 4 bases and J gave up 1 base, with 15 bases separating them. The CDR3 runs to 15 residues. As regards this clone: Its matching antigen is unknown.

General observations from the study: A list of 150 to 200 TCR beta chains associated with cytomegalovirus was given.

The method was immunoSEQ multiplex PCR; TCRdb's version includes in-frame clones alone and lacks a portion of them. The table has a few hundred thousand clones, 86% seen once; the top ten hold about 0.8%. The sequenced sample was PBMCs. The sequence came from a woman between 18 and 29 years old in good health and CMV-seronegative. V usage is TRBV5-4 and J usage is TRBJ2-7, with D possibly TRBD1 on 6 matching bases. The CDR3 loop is CASSREGVQSYEQYF. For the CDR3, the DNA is TGTGCCAGCAGCCGTGAGGGGGTTCAATCCTACGAGCAGTACTTC.